A single sample is the source of the 18 T cell receptor beta chains below, sequenced in a study of human T cells and chemical hapten exposure. The time point is: pre-sensitization, week 0. Treatment noted: therapeutic diphenylcyclopropenone sensitization with weekly scalp DPC. Each CDR3 protein is one row after TCRdb ran MiXCR on the RACE reads. In the table there are roughly 100,000 distinct CDR3 sequences, roughly 8.8% of which are singletons. The material sequenced was whole blood, taken in connection with sensitization to the hapten diphenylcyclopropenone (DPC). The receptors here all came from a woman in her thirties or forties with alopecia areata. Some clones in this sample may be carry-over from other donors' samples.

V gene TRBV6-1 combines with J gene TRBJ2-6, with D perhaps TRBD1 or TRBD2 (5 bases each). Per the germline V gene, CDR1 is MNHNS and CDR2 is SASEGT. Trimming took 3 bases from V and 0 from J, leaving 6 bases between them. This CDR3 has 15 residues. CDR3 in DNA: TGTGCCAGCAGTGAGGGGGTCTCTGGGGCCAACGTCCTGACTTTC. Translating gives CASSEGVSGANVLTF.

This clonotype was detected only a few times. The chain has TRBV10-3 and TRBJ1-3; D is uncertain. Germline values: CDR1 ENHRY, CDR2 SYGVKD. This CDR3 region has 17 residues. V was clipped by 2 bases and J by 0 bases, with 14 bases between them. The CDR3 sequence is CAISEGDRRASGNTIYF. CDR3 DNA sequence: TGTGCCATCAGTGAGGGCGATCGCCGGGCCTCTGGAAACACCATATATTTT.

Ten or more counts support this clonotype. This chain connects TRBV3-1 to TRBJ1-5; D unclear. The ends were cut back, 1 base at V and 6 bases at J, with 10 bases in the middle. CDR1 is LGHDT and CDR2 is YNNKEL in the germline V gene (reference sequence). This CDR3 spans 14 amino acids. This chain's CDR3 is CASSQGPGIQPQHF. Written as DNA, the CDR3 is TGTGCCAGCAGCCAAGGGCCCGGCATTCAGCCCCAGCATTTT.

This clonotype came up a few times. This chain joins TRBV6-5 and TRBJ2-3; 7 bases are shared with TRBD2. This CDR3 has 14 amino acids. Germline CDR1 MNHEY, CDR2 SVGAGI. V shed 5 bases and J 2 bases; nucleotides not matched to a gene: 4. In nucleotides, the CDR3 is TGTGCCAGCAGTCCGGGGGGATTCACAGATACGCAGTATTTT. Translating it yields CASSPGGFTDTQYF.

This clonotype was recorded many times. The chain carries TRBV6-4 and TRBJ1-2, with D unresolved. Trimming removed 0 bases from V and 7 bases from J, with 9 bases in between. Per the germline V gene, CDR1 is MRHNA and CDR2 is SNTAGT. This CDR3 region has 13 residues. As DNA, the CDR3 is TGTGCCAGCAGTGACTCCACAACAAGTGGCTACACCTTC. This encodes CASSDSTTSGYTF.

This clonotype came up a few times. The J gene is TRBJ1-3, the V gene TRBV4-1; D perhaps matches TRBD1 (5 bases). This CDR3 contains 16 residues. Germline V lookup: CDR1 MGHRA, CDR2 YSYEKL. Trimming stripped 4 bases from V and 4 bases from J, with 17 bases between. CDR3 in DNA: TGCGCCAGCAGCCCCCTCTCAGGACACCGGGGAAACACCATATATTTT. Translated: CASSPLSGHRGNTIYF.

In DNA, the CDR3 is TGTGCCAGCAGCTTAAGCCTCCCAGGGGGTGAAGCTTTCTTT. Amino acids: CASSLSLPGGEAFF. The gene calls are TRBV7-2 and TRBJ1-1; 7 bases are shared with TRBD1. CDR3 length: 14 residues. Germline CDR1 SGHTA, CDR2 FQGNSA. J was trimmed by 7 bases and V by 2 bases; bases with no gene match: 7.

This clonotype has a handful of counts. The chain recombines TRBV9 with TRBJ2-1; 9 nucleotides line up with TRBD2. Germline V gives CDR1 SGDLS, CDR2 YYNGEE. This CDR3 has 16 amino acids. The V segment lost 0 bases and the J segment 8 bases; nucleotides outside the gene matches: 9. The CDR3 DNA is TGTGCCAGCAGCGTAGGTAGCGGGGGACCGGGAGATGAGCAGTTCTTC. Translation gives CASSVGSGGPGDEQFF.

V usage is TRBV12-3 or TRBV12-4 and J usage is TRBJ1-6, with D maybe TRBD1 (5 bases). CDR3 size: 15 residues. Trimming pared 5 bases from V and 7 bases from J, leaving 15 bases between. CDR3 sequence (DNA): TGTGCCAGCAGTCCCAGTAGGGGCTCGAATTCACCCCTCCACTTT. Translation gives CASSPSRGSNSPLHF.

In this sample, this clonotype turned up a few times. CDR3 nucleotides: TGCGCCAGCAGCGCCCGGGACAGGGGTTTCGAAGCTTTCTTT. This codes for CASSARDRGFEAFF. The chain has TRBV5-1 and TRBJ1-1; the match to TRBD1 covers 10 bases. This CDR3 is built from 14 residues. After removal of 4 bases from V and 8 bases from J, the junction contained 8 bases not matched to a gene. The germline V gene encodes CDR1 SGHRS and CDR2 YFSETQ.

V usage is TRBV6-5 and J usage is TRBJ2-3; TRBD1 agrees at 8 bases. Germline CDR1 and CDR2: MNHEY and SVGAGI. This CDR3 is built from 14 residues. V dropped 6 bases and J dropped 5; count of bases not matched to a gene: 7. CDR3 nucleotides: TGTGCCAGCAGCCAGGGACAGGACGGAGATACGCAGTATTTT. It specifies CASSQGQDGDTQYF.

This clonotype occurred many times. CDR3 protein: CASSYSKQANEKLFF. The CDR3 DNA follows: TGTGCCAGCAGTTACTCGAAACAGGCTAATGAAAAACTGTTTTTT. The chain uses TRBV6-2 or TRBV6-3 and TRBJ1-4; possibly TRBD1 for D (5 bases). Trimming shortened V by 0 bases and J by 3 bases, and 8 bases separated the two germline ends. This CDR3 spans 15 amino acids. CDR1 and CDR2 (germline): MNHEY, SVGEGT.

This clonotype has a count of ten or more. The gene calls are TRBV6-5 and TRBJ2-6; perhaps TRBD1 as D (5 bases). In germline, CDR1 is MNHEY, CDR2 SVGAGI. Trimming took 10 bases from V and 13 from J, leaving 17 bases between them. This CDR3 is 12 amino acids long. CDR3 nucleotides: TGTGCCAACGCAGACAGTCCGAGAGTCCTGACTTTC. Translation: CANADSPRVLTF.

This clonotype was observed at least ten times. CDR3 protein: CASSLLQGSIQYF. DNA for the CDR3: TGTGCCAGCAGCTTACTCCAGGGGTCCATTCAGTACTTC. The J gene is TRBJ2-4, the V gene TRBV7-8; a weak D match, TRBD1 (6 bases). V dropped 2 bases and J dropped 9 bases, with 11 bases sitting between them. The V gene's germline CDR1 is SGHVS and CDR2 FQNEAQ. The CDR3 consists of 13 residues.

This clonotype was recorded many times. The chain has TRBV3-1 and TRBJ2-3, with D unresolved. Germline lookup yields CDR1 LGHDT and CDR2 YNNKEL (reference sequence). This CDR3 comprises 12 residues. Trimming removed 4 bases from V and 8 bases from J, with 10 bases in between. The CDR3 coding sequence is TGTGCCAGCAGCCCCGCACATGGTACGCAGTATTTT. Translation: CASSPAHGTQYF.

The chain recombines TRBV5-1 with TRBJ1-1, with a possible D match to TRBD1 (5 bases). This CDR3 is built from 16 residues. Trimming took off 2 bases at V and 0 bases at J, with 14 bases between the two ends. The germline gives CDR1 SGHRS, CDR2 YFSETQ. Written as DNA, the CDR3 is TGCGCCAGCAGCTTCGCAGGGATTCCCCTGAACACTGAAGCTTTCTTT. Protein product: CASSFAGIPLNTEAFF.

This clonotype was counted at least ten times. The rearrangement uses TRBV7-8 and TRBJ1-1, with no clear D. Trimming took off 1 base at V and 4 bases at J, with 13 bases between the two ends. Germline CDR1 SGHVS, CDR2 FQNEAQ. This CDR3 spans 15 amino acids. The CDR3 is CASSLVARAGTEAFF. CDR3 nucleotides: TGTGCCAGCAGCTTAGTCGCGCGGGCGGGCACTGAAGCTTTCTTT.

The chain carries TRBV28 and TRBJ2-1; D is possibly TRBD2 (6 bases). This CDR3 has 12 residues. V was cut by 6 bases and J by 12 bases, with 15 bases left in between. CDR1 and CDR2 (germline): MDHEN, SYDVKM. This CDR3 reads CASREGPGGQFF. CDR3 bases: TGTGCCAGCAGGGAGGGACCAGGTGGGCAGTTCTTC.